This T cell receptor beta chain was identified in a study of blood T cell repertoires in COVID-19 (dated by TCRdb to about 2020). Study-wide context: Samples from collaborators originated in the United States, Italy and Spain and spanned both the acute and convalescent phases of COVID-19. The prospective study material was composed of cDNA or gDNA derived from T cells, B-cell-depleted T cells, or PBMCs. Deeply sampled blood TCRbeta repertoires from subjects exposed to, actively infected with, or recovered from COVID-19 were included in the dataset. The repertoires were made available in a free public database intended to serve as a resource for research on the immune response to SARS-CoV-2. Samples came from the ongoing ImmuneRACE study (first 160 participants) plus 1,254 subjects from 6 global collaborators. A de-identified subject ID, COVID-19 status, age in years and sex were almost always included in the sample metadata. Where available, HLA class I and class II types were obtained from metadata supplied by the sample provider rather than from assay-based typing. What the authors observed across the whole study: How much clinical and demographic metadata was included differed by source and by participant, and the metadata was provided uncurated.

Samples from volunteer blood donors who had recovered from COVID-19 were contributed by a second Seattle source. Whole blood was collected in K2EDTA tubes by collaborating institutions according to the institutions' own protocols. For TCRbeta analysis, collaborators shipped samples as frozen whole blood, isolated PBMCs, or DNA extracted from either of those sample types. In the case of this clone: Its antigen specificity is not known. No qualities accompany the bases; no much larger clone lies one base away.

TCRbeta CDR3 regions were amplified from genomic DNA using the immunoSEQ Assay, a bias-controlled multiplex PCR. Concerning the study's data processing: The number of nucleated cells in each sample was estimated from the amplification of reference gene primers within the assay. To quantify the absolute abundance of each unique TCRbeta CDR3 rearrangement, sequence reads were collapsed and filtered. For each sample, productive Simpson clonality was calculated as the square root of Simpson's diversity index across productive rearrangements. Here the immuneACCESS table is served through TCRdb, limited to in-frame sequences with V and J called. Missing clones are a known gap in these copies; in checked studies unresolved V genes cover under half, and the rest lacks a known reason. V, J and clone size were drawn from that table, and D and trimming were deduced from the DNA. In this sample the table shows about 270,000 clones, about four fifths of which occur a single time. The ten largest make up around a tenth of the sample.

The CDR3 covers 16 residues, taking in both the cysteine and the phenylalanine. Here the CDR3 DNA is all that survives: 48 bases in frame from base 1. CDR1 and CDR2, per the germline V gene, are KGHSH and LQKENI. At the junction V is shortened by 2 bases and J by 4 bases, with 17 bases in between. The source material was peripheral blood. The sequence joins TRBV18 to TRBJ2-5; possibly the D gene is TRBD2, per 5 matching bases. This TCR derives from a woman in her forties or fifties who had recovered from COVID-19. The CDR3 protein sequence reads: CASSPWVGGDGETQYF. The DNA reads as follows: TGTGCCAGCTCACCATGGGTTGGAGGAGACGGAGAGACCCAGTACTTC.